This TCR beta chain originates from a study of breast tumors, draining lymph nodes, adjacent tissues. TCRdb independently ran MiXCR on the multiplex PCR reads; one entry per CDR3 protein. The data contain under 250,000 distinct CDR3 sequences, about 30% of them singletons. Samples came from axillary lymph nodes draining the breast cancer. Study findings and constraints: Most tumor T cells seemingly derive from lymph node, then expand in tumor. Tumor repertoires ranked between lymph nodes and nontumor tissue in diversity, with V and J gene preferences. The lymph node origin of tumor T cells was framed as consistent with a hypothesis, not demonstrated. Luminal-like breast cancer showed significantly greater tumor-nontumor repertoire similarity than basal-like breast cancer did.

On this clonotype itself: The target antigen is unknown. Mismatch with germline at one junction end may stem from a read error.

Germline V gene sequence: CDR1 MGHRA, CDR2 YSYEKL. The CDR3 is made up of 14 amino acids. The V gene is TRBV4-1, the J gene TRBJ2-1; D may be TRBD1 or TRBD2 (5 bases each). The clonotype originates from a female donor with breast cancer. Some clones in this sample may be carry-over from other donors' samples. Sequenced: axillary lymph node tissue. CDR3 residues: CASCPGPTYNGQFF. The CDR3 DNA follows: TGCGCCAGTTGTCCGGGACCTACCTACAATGGGCAGTTCTTC.